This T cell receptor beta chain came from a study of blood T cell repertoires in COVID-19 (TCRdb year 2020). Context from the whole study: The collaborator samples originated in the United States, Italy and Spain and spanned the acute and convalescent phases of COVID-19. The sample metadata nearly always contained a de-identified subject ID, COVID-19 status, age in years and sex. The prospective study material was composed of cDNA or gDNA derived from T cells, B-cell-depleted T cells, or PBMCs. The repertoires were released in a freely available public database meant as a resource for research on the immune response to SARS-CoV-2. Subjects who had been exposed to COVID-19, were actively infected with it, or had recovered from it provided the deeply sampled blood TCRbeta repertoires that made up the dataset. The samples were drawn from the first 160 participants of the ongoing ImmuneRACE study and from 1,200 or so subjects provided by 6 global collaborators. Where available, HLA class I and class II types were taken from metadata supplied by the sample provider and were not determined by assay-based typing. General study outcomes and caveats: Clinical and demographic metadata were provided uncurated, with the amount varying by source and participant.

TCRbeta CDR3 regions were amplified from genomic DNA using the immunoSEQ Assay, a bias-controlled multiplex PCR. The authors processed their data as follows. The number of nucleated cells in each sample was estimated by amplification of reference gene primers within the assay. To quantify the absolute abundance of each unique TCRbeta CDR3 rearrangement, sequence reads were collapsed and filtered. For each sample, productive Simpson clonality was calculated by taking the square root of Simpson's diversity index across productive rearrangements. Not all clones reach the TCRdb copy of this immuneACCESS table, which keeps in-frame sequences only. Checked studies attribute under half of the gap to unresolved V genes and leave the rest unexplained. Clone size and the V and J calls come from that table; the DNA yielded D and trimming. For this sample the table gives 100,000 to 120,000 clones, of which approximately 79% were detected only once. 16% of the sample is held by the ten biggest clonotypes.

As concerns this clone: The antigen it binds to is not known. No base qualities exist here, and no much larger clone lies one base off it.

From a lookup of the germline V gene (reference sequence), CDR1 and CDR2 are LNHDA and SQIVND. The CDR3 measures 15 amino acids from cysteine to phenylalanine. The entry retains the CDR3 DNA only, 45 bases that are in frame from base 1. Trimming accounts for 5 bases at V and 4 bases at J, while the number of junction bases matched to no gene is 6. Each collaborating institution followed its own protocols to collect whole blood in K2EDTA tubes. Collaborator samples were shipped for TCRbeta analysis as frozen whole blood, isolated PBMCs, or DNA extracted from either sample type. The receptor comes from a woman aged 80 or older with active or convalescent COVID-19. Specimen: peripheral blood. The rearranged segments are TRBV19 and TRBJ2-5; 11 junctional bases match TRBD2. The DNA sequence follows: TGTGCCAGTAGTTTGCTAGCGGGAGGTCGAGAGACCCAGTACTTC. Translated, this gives CASSLLAGGRETQYF. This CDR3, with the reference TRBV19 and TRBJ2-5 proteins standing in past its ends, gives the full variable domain DGGITQSPKYLFRKEGQNVTLSCEQNLNHDAMYWYRQDPGQGLRLIYYSQIVNDFQKGDIAEGYSVSREKKESFPLTVTSAQKNPTAFYLCASSLLAGGRETQYFGPGTRLLVL.